This passage covers 28 T cell receptor beta chains from one sample sequenced in a study of Graves' ophthalmopathy and Graves' hyperthyroidism. Using RNA transcripts, the TCR beta CDR3 regions were amplified. After a first-round RT-PCR with HTBI primers, a second-round multiplex PCR was run. In TCRdb, the multiplex PCR reads were re-called with MiXCR into one record per CDR3 protein. This table has about 380,000 distinct CDR3 sequences, about 16% appearing once. Sequenced input: peripheral blood. The source of these receptors is a woman aged 18 to 35 with stable Graves' hyperthyroidism.

Comments on this clonotype: This likely comes from a read error, as the CDR3 has no conserved phenylalanine or tryptophan at its end. The DNA is omitted, as the CDR3 cannot be located on it reliably, and the CDR3 follows TCRdb's listing. The V gene is TRBV4-1, the J gene TRBJ2-2; the DNA was not compared with TRBD1, the D call given in the table. Inclusive of both ends, the CDR3 amounts to 15 amino acids. Per the germline V gene, CDR1 is MGHRA and CDR2 is YSYEKL. Here the CDR3 reads CASSQPPVDTGGLVV.

This clonotype was observed a handful of times. The chain joins TRBV6-1 to TRBJ1-5; unclear D gene. Germline V lookup: CDR1 MNHNS, CDR2 SASEGT. This CDR3 comprises 16 residues. Trimming pared 6 bases from V and 3 bases from J, leaving 18 bases between. The DNA for the CDR3 is TGTGCCAGCAGCCAAACGGGCGGGAGGAACAATCAGCCCCAGCATTTT. This translates into CASSQTGGRNNQPQHF.

This clonotype came up many times. The chain carries TRBV20-1 and TRBJ1-2, with 7 bases fitting TRBD1. Germline CDR1 is DFQATT and CDR2 is SNEGSKA (reference sequence). This CDR3 is 12 amino acids long. V was pared by 6 bases and J by 4 bases, with 5 bases of the junction left unmatched. The chain's CDR3 is CSAAYRGYGYTF. CDR3 DNA: TGCAGTGCCGCTTACAGGGGCTATGGCTACACCTTC.

This clonotype was seen ten or more times. The chain is built from TRBV7-8 and TRBJ2-7; the D gene is possibly TRBD1 (6 bases). V was cut by 2 bases and J by 1 base, with 12 bases left in between. The CDR3 loop spans 15 amino acids. CDR1 and CDR2 from the germline V gene are SGHVS and FQNEAQ. CDR3 residues: CASSLHTGYSYEQYF. CDR3 DNA sequence: TGTGCCAGCAGCTTACATACAGGGTATTCCTACGAGCAGTACTTC.

This clonotype was detected many times. V and J are TRBV4-1 and TRBJ1-6, with D uncertain. CDR1 is MGHRA, CDR2 YSYEKL, per germline. The CDR3 loop spans 14 amino acids. The germline V and J ends were trimmed by 3 bases and 8 bases, with 11 bases remaining between them. CDR3 sequence: CASSQDRSDSPLHF. CDR3 DNA sequence: TGCGCCAGCAGCCAGGATCGGTCGGATTCACCCCTCCACTTT.

The chain links TRBV6-1 to TRBJ2-5; D possibly matches TRBD1 or TRBD2 (5 bases each). The V end lost 2 bases, the J end lost 2 bases, and 12 bases lay between the germline ends. CDR1 is MNHNS and CDR2 is SASEGT in the germline V gene. The CDR3 is made up of 15 amino acids. Here the CDR3 reads CASSEPGPTQETQYF. CDR3 DNA sequence: TGTGCCAGCAGTGAACCGGGACCGACACAAGAGACCCAGTACTTC.

As for this clonotype: One junction end does not reproduce the germline sequence, and a read error may be involved. The V gene is TRBV7-3, the J gene TRBJ2-4; TRBD2 might be the D (7 bases). The CDR3 is 14 residues long. The germline gives CDR1 SGHTA, CDR2 FQGTGA. The CDR3 DNA reads TGTGCCAGCAGCTTGGGGGGGGCCAAAAACATTAAGTACTTC. Protein product: CASSLGGAKNIKYF.

This clonotype showed up many times. This chain connects TRBV11-2 to TRBJ2-2; the match to TRBD1 covers 10 bases. The V and J ends lost 5 bases and 3 bases, in that order; junction bases with no gene match: 6. There are 16 residues in the CDR3. Germline V CDR1 and CDR2: SGHAT, FQNNGV. The DNA of the CDR3 is TGTGCCAGCAGCCCGGGACAGGGGATGGACACCGGGGAGCTGTTTTTT. As protein: CASSPGQGMDTGELFF.

This chain connects TRBV5-4 to TRBJ2-2; TRBD2 agrees at 14 bases. V lost 4 bases and J lost 9; bases outside the gene matches: 11. Per the germline V gene, CDR1 is SGHNT and CDR2 is YYREEE (reference sequence). CDR3 size: 17 residues. The CDR3 bases are TGTGCCAGCAGCCTTGGGACTAGCGGGGGTACCGGCAGGGAGCTGTTTTTT. Its translation is CASSLGTSGGTGRELFF. Full variable domain (missing parts from reference TRBV5-4 and TRBJ2-2): ETGVTQSPTHLIKTRGQQVTLRCSSQSGHNTVSWYQQALGQGPQFIFQYYREEENGRGNFPPRFSGLQFPNYSSELNVNALELDDSALYLCASSLGTSGGTGRELFFGEGSRLTVL.

This clonotype was observed many times. This sequence joins TRBV20-1 and TRBJ1-1; 7 bases are shared with TRBD1. The length of the CDR3 is 15 residues. Germline V CDR1 and CDR2: DFQATT, SNEGSKA (reference sequence). J was trimmed by 3 bases and V by 0 bases; bases with no gene match: 7. As DNA, the CDR3 is TGCAGTGCTAGAGACCAACAGGGGTTGTACACTGAAGCTTTCTTT. Protein sequence: CSARDQQGLYTEAFF.

This rearrangement joins TRBV19 to TRBJ2-5; D unresolved. This CDR3 region has 12 residues. V was clipped by 9 bases and J by 5 bases, with 13 bases between them. Looked up from germline, CDR1 is LNHDA and CDR2 is SQIVND (reference sequence). The CDR3 DNA sequence: TGTGCCAGCAGAAACATGGGGGAGACCCAGTACTTC. Amino acids: CASRNMGETQYF.

This clonotype was observed at least ten times. This sequence joins TRBV6-1 and TRBJ1-2, with 10 bases identical to TRBD1. V gave up 5 bases and J gave up 4 bases; unmatched junction bases: 13. CDR3 length equals 17 residues. Germline V gives CDR1 MNHNS, CDR2 SASEGT. Here the CDR3 reads CASSPPLMTGGSYGYTF. CDR3 DNA: TGTGCCAGCAGTCCTCCCTTGATGACAGGGGGCTCCTATGGCTACACCTTC.

This clonotype was seen ten or more times. V and J are TRBV6-1 and TRBJ1-1; 7 bases line up with TRBD1. The CDR3 has 11 residues. Germline assignment: CDR1 MNHNS and CDR2 SASEGT. V dropped 5 bases and J dropped 8; count of bases not matched to a gene: 2. The CDR3 DNA reads TGTGCCAGCAGTAAGGGGGCCGAAGCTTTCTTT. Translating gives CASSKGAEAFF.

The sample holds many counts of this clonotype. The chain carries TRBV15 and TRBJ2-4, with 9 positions matching TRBD1. Germline lookup yields CDR1 LNHNV and CDR2 YYDKDF (reference sequence). The trim removed 5 bases at V and 7 bases at J, leaving 3 bases unmatched. This CDR3 is built from 13 residues. The CDR3 spells CATSRTGVNIQYF. The CDR3 DNA is TGTGCCACCAGCCGGACAGGGGTCAACATTCAGTACTTC.

The sample holds a few counts of this clonotype. This may be a read error, as it is one base from a much larger clone. The CDR3: CASSLVRGDGNSSYEQYF. In DNA, the CDR3 is TGTGCCAGCAGTTTAGTAAGAGGAGATGGGAATAGCTCCTACGAGCAGTACTTC. This chain joins TRBV12-3 or TRBV12-4 and TRBJ2-7; no clear D. The CDR3 is 18 amino acids. Trimming removed 1 base from V and 0 bases from J, with 19 bases in between.

This clonotype was found once. V is TRBV7-2 and J is TRBJ1-5; no definite D call. The length of the CDR3 is 14 residues. The V gene's germline CDR1 is SGHTA and CDR2 FQGNSA. Trimming took 5 bases from V and 10 from J, leaving 18 bases between them. DNA for the CDR3: TGTGCCAGCAGCCCTGGTAGGGTACTCAGCCCCCAGCATTTT. As protein: CASSPGRVLSPQHF.

V and J are TRBV12-3 or TRBV12-4 and TRBJ2-7; TRBD1 or TRBD2 may be the D gene (5 bases each). CDR3 length: 14 residues. Trimming pared 6 bases from V and 0 bases from J, leaving 12 bases between. CDR3 sequence: CASSNQGPSYEQYF. The CDR3 coding sequence is TGTGCCAGCAGCAACCAGGGACCCTCCTACGAGCAGTACTTC.

There are a few counts of this clonotype. The rearrangement links TRBV5-1 to TRBJ2-4, with 8 positions matching TRBD1. V shed 3 bases, J shed 8 bases, and the junction held 13 bases outside the gene matches. The length of the CDR3 is 16 residues. From germline, CDR1 is SGHRS and CDR2 YFSETQ. CDR3 protein: CASSSTPRQGIHIQYF. As DNA, the CDR3 is TGCGCCAGCAGCTCCACCCCCCGACAGGGGATACACATTCAGTACTTC.

This clonotype was picked up many times. An end of the junction differs from the germline gene, which may be a read error. The CDR3 region has the DNA TGTGCCAGCAGTCCATCCGGACCCATGAACACTAAAGCTTTCTTT. Its protein is CASSPSGPMNTKAFF. The J gene is TRBJ1-1, the V gene TRBV27; D is unclear. Germline CDR1 reads MNHEY; CDR2 reads SMNVEV (reference sequence). The CDR3 is 15 residues long.

This clonotype was seen many times. This chain links TRBV11-2 with TRBJ1-6; D is unclear. The V end lost 5 bases, the J end lost 10 bases, and 6 bases lay between the germline ends. CDR1 and CDR2 from the germline V gene are SGHAT and FQNNGV. This CDR3 has 11 amino acids. CDR3 bases: TGTGCCAGCAGCCATGCCTCACCCCTCCACTTT. Amino acids: CASSHASPLHF.

The chain employs TRBV6-1 and TRBJ1-2, with TRBD1 matching over 8 bases. Germline V gives CDR1 MNHNS, CDR2 SASEGT. This CDR3 has 14 residues. Trimming removed 7 bases from V and 2 bases from J; junction bases left unmatched: 6. CDR3 sequence reads: CASNARQGNYGYTF. CDR3 coding DNA: TGTGCCAGCAACGCCCGACAGGGGAACTATGGCTACACCTTC.

In its sample, this clonotype was seen many times. The V and J genes are TRBV6-5 and TRBJ1-2; possible D gene TRBD1, 6 bases. This CDR3 has 13 residues. V gave up 2 bases and J gave up 8 bases, with 12 bases separating them. The germline V gene has CDR1 MNHEY and CDR2 SVGAGI. This CDR3 reads CASSYLDSRGYTF. As DNA, the CDR3 is TGTGCCAGCAGTTACCTGGACAGTCGGGGCTACACCTTC.

Comment on this clonotype: This may be a read error, as it is one base from a much larger clone. Given the absence of the conserved phenylalanine or tryptophan at the CDR3 end, a read error is likely. The chain uses TRBV28 and TRBJ2-2; no definite D call. The germline CDR1 and CDR2 sequences are MDHEN and SYDVKM. CDR3 length equals 14 residues. Trimming took 4 bases from V and 1 from J, leaving 7 bases between them. Here the CDR3 reads CASSYLLNTGELFV. CDR3 bases: TGTGCCAGCAGTTACCTCCTGAACACCGGGGAGCTGTTTGTT.

In this sample, this clonotype turned up a few times. This chain uses TRBV4-2 with TRBJ2-7; D gene ambiguous. The V gene lost 3 bases and the J gene lost 5 bases, with 14 bases spanning the gap. The CDR3 loop spans 14 amino acids. CDR1 and CDR2 from the germline V gene are LGHNA and YNFKEQ. CDR3 residues: CASSHMGLTDEQYF. Here the CDR3 DNA reads TGTGCCAGCAGCCATATGGGCTTGACCGACGAGCAGTACTTC.

The chain uses TRBV6-2 or TRBV6-3 and TRBJ1-5; maybe TRBD1 (6 bases). The CDR3 sequence is 15 residues long. The V end lost 6 bases, the J end lost 3 bases, and 15 bases lay between the germline ends. Germline V gene lookup returns CDR1 MNHEY and CDR2 SVGEGT. CDR3 in amino acids: CASSPRQGYNQPQHF. In DNA, the CDR3 is TGTGCCAGCAGCCCACGGCAGGGGTACAATCAGCCCCAGCATTTT.

This clonotype was seen many times. V usage is TRBV6-5 and J usage is TRBJ1-1; 7 bases match TRBD1. The CDR3 runs 14 residues. Germline lookup yields CDR1 MNHEY and CDR2 SVGAGI. The V gene end was trimmed by 7 bases and the J gene end by 1 base; junction bases not matched to a gene: 6. CDR3 coding DNA: TGTGCCAGCACACAGGGGAGAGGGAACACTGAAGCTTTCTTT. Translating it yields CASTQGRGNTEAFF.

The sample holds many counts of this clonotype. The V and J genes are TRBV6-1 and TRBJ1-5; D is possibly TRBD1 (6 bases). This CDR3 has 15 residues. Germline CDR1 MNHNS, CDR2 SASEGT. Trimming took 7 bases from V and 0 from J, leaving 13 bases between them. CDR3 residues: CASNSGQSSNQPQHF. CDR3 sequence (DNA): TGTGCCAGCAACTCAGGACAGAGTAGCAATCAGCCCCAGCATTTT.

The chain has TRBV3-1 and TRBJ2-2; possible D gene TRBD2, 5 bases. Germline values: CDR1 LGHDT, CDR2 YNNKEL (reference sequence). The CDR3 is made up of 17 amino acids. The ends were cut back, 0 bases at V and 6 bases at J, with 17 bases in the middle. The CDR3 sequence: CASSQDGAAGRAGELFF. CDR3 DNA: TGTGCCAGCAGCCAAGATGGAGCCGCGGGCCGGGCCGGGGAGCTGTTTTTT.